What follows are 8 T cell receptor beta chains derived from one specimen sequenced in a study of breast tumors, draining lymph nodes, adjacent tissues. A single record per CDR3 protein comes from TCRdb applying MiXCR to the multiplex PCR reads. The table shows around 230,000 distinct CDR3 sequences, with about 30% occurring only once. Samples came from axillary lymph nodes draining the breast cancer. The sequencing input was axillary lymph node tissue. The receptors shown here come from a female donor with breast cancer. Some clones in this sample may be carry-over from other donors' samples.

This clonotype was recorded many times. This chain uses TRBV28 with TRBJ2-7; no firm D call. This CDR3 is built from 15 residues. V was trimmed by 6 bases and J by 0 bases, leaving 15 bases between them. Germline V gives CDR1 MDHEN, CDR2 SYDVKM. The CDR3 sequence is CASRKTSPSSYEQYF. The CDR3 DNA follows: TGTGCCAGCAGAAAGACGAGCCCGAGCTCCTACGAGCAGTACTTC.

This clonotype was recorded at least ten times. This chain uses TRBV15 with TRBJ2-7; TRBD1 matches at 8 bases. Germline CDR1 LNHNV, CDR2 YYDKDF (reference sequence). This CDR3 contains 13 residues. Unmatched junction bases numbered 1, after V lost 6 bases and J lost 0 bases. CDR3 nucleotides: TGTGCCACCAGGACAGGGGTCTCCTACGAGCAGTACTTC. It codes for CATRTGVSYEQYF.

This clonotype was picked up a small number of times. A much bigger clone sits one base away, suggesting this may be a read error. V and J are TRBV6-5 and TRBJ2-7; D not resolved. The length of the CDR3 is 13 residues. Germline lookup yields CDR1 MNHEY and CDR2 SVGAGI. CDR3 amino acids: CASSSADAYEQHF. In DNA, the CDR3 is TGTGCCAGCAGTTCGGCGGATGCCTACGAGCAGCACTTC.

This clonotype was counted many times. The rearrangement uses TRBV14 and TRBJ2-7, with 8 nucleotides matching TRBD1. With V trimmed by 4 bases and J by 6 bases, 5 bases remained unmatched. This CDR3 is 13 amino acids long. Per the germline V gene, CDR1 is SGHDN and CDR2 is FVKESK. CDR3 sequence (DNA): TGTGCCAGCAGCCGGCAGGGGGCTCGCGAGCAGTACTTC. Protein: CASSRQGAREQYF.

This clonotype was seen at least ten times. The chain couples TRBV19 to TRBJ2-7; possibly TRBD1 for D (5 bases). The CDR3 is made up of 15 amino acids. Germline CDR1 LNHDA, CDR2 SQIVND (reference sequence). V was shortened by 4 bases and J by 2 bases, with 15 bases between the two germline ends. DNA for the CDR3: TGTGCCAGTAGTAACTCTCCTACAGGCCCCTACGAGCAGTACTTC. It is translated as CASSNSPTGPYEQYF.

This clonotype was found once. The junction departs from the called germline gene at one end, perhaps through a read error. The CDR3 protein is CASSNSGGYQPQHF. The CDR3 DNA reads as TGTGCCAGCAGTAACTCGGGCGGCTATCAGCCCCAGCATTTT. This rearrangement joins TRBV6-2 or TRBV6-3 to TRBJ1-5; D unresolved. Germline CDR1 is MNHEY and CDR2 is SVGEGT. CDR3 size: 14 residues.

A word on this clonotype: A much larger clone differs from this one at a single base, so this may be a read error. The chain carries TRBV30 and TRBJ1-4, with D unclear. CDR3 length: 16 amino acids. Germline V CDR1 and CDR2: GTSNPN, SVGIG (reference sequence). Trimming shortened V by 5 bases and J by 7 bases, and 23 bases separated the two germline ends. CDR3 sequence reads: CAWVVKVGHSSEKLFF. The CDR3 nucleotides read TGTGCCTGGGTGGTCAAGGTAGGCCACTCTAGTGAAAAACTGTTTTTT.

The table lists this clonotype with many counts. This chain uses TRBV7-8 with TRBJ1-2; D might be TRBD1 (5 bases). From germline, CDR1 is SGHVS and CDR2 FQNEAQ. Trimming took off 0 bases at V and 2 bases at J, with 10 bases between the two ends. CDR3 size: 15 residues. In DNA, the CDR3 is TGTGCCAGCAGCTTAGCAGTAGGGGAAAACTATGGCTACACCTTC. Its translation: CASSLAVGENYGYTF.